A single sample is the source of the 21 T cell receptor beta chains below, sequenced in a study of blood T cell dynamics during melanoma immunotherapy. TCRdb's table, derived via immunoSEQ multiplex PCR, lists solely in-frame clones and lacks some. Counted here are approximately 20,000 clones, about 85% occurring once; the ten biggest clones make up around 7.8%. The time point here: week 3, after first cycle of checkpoint inhibitor. Sample: blood, taken from a patient treated with checkpoint blockade. These receptors came from a human donor with melanoma.

Here the CDR3 reads CASSVPLDRGRDSYGYTF. The CDR3 bases are TGTGCCAGCAGTGTCCCTTTGGACAGGGGGCGGGATAGCTATGGCTACACCTTC. The rearrangement links TRBV2 to TRBJ1-2, with 11 nucleotides matching TRBD1. V shed 4 bases and J 4 bases; nucleotides not matched to a gene: 14. The CDR3 has 18 amino acids. The germline V gene has CDR1 SNHLY and CDR2 FYNNEI.

The chain couples TRBV10-2 to TRBJ2-5, with 8 bases lining up with TRBD2. Germline V gives CDR1 WSHSY, CDR2 SAAADI. CDR3 length: 15 amino acids. After removal of 6 bases from V and 4 bases from J, the junction contained 10 bases not matched to a gene. The CDR3, as DNA: TGCGCCAGCAGCGAAGCCGGACTAGCCGGAGAGACCCAGTACTTC. Protein: CASSEAGLAGETQYF.

The chain combines TRBV6-6 with TRBJ2-7; D is unclear. Trimming took 3 bases from V and 7 from J, leaving 7 bases between them. This CDR3 region has 11 residues. The germline CDR1 and CDR2 sequences are MNHNY and SVGAGI (reference sequence). The CDR3 nucleotides are TGTGCCAGCAGTTATAGCAGGGAGCAGTACTTC. Translated, it gives CASSYSREQYF.

The V gene is TRBV10-3, the J gene TRBJ2-3; 8 nucleotides line up with TRBD2. The CDR3 totals 16 residues. Germline trimming cut 0 bases from V and 7 bases from J; bases unmatched to any gene: 9. Germline assignment: CDR1 ENHRY and CDR2 SYGVKD. The CDR3 region is CAISESYAGGLNTQYF. As DNA, the CDR3 is TGTGCCATCAGTGAGTCGTATGCGGGAGGACTGAATACGCAGTATTTT.

The CDR3 is CASSRTGQGYEQYF. CDR3 sequence (DNA): TGTGCCAGTAGTAGAACGGGACAGGGCTACGAGCAGTACTTC. V usage is TRBV19 and J usage is TRBJ2-7; 9 bases fit TRBD1. CDR3 length equals 14 residues. Germline values: CDR1 LNHDA, CDR2 SQIVND (reference sequence). Germline trimming cut 4 bases from V and 3 bases from J; bases unmatched to any gene: 4.

The CDR3 loop is CAWRTGYEQYF. The CDR3 nucleotides are TGTGCCTGGAGGACTGGGTACGAGCAGTACTTC. This chain joins TRBV30 and TRBJ2-5; D not certain. The end of the DNA is better explained by TRBJ2-7, so the J call may be wrong. Germline V gives CDR1 GTSNPN, CDR2 SVGIG (reference sequence). The CDR3 runs to 11 residues.

In its sample, this clone was seen a few times. This rearrangement joins TRBV7-9 to TRBJ2-2; 7 nucleotides line up with TRBD2. Trimming at V came to 5 bases and at J to 8 bases, leaving 23 bases not matched to a gene. The CDR3 consists of 19 residues. The germline V gene has CDR1 SEHNR and CDR2 FQNEAQ (reference sequence). The CDR3 protein is CASSEPRLADHRPVGELFF. Written as DNA, the CDR3 is TGTGCCAGCAGCGAACCCCGGCTAGCGGACCACAGGCCGGTTGGGGAGCTGTTTTTT.

The chain employs TRBV19 and TRBJ1-1; possibly TRBD1 for D (5 bases). The CDR3 runs 14 residues. Trimming removed 6 bases at V and 7 bases at J, with 18 bases between. Germline CDR1 reads LNHDA; CDR2 reads SQIVND (reference sequence). The CDR3 sequence: CASRGDEGTLEAFF. For the CDR3, the DNA is TGTGCCAGTAGGGGGGATGAGGGTACTCTTGAAGCTTTCTTT. The entire variable domain, with the rest obtained from reference TRBV19 and TRBJ1-1, is as follows: DGGITQSPKYLFRKEGQNVTLSCEQNLNHDAMYWYRQDPGQGLRLIYYSQIVNDFQKGDIAEGYSVSREKKESFPLTVTSAQKNPTAFYLCASRGDEGTLEAFFGQGTRLTVV.

The chain combines TRBV6-1 with TRBJ2-5, with D unclear. Germline CDR1 MNHNS, CDR2 SASEGT. V was shortened by 2 bases and J by 2 bases, with 9 bases between the two germline ends. There are 14 residues in the CDR3. Here the CDR3 reads CASSELGQQETQYF. The CDR3 DNA follows: TGTGCCAGCAGTGAACTTGGTCAGCAAGAGACCCAGTACTTC.

This chain uses TRBV9 with TRBJ2-1; D uncertain. CDR3 length: 12 residues. V was cut by 6 bases and J by 7 bases, with 11 bases left in between. In germline, CDR1 is SGDLS, CDR2 YYNGEE. The DNA for the CDR3 is TGTGCCAGCAACACGCTTGGGAATGAGCAGTTCTTC. Translation: CASNTLGNEQFF. The entire variable domain, with the rest obtained from reference TRBV9 and TRBJ2-1, is as follows: DSGVTQTPKHLITATGQRVTLRCSPRSGDLSVYWYQQSLDQGLQFLIQYYNGEERAKGNILERFSAQQFPDLHSELNLSSLELGDSALYFCASNTLGNEQFFGPGTRLTVL.

The genes are TRBV7-2 and TRBJ2-3; 10 bases line up with TRBD1. There are 16 residues in the CDR3. CDR1 and CDR2 from the germline V gene are SGHTA and FQGNSA. After removal of 4 bases from V and 2 bases from J, the junction contained 6 bases not matched to a gene. CDR3 in amino acids: CASSSGTGENTDTQYF. CDR3 nucleotide sequence: TGTGCCAGCAGCTCCGGGACAGGGGAAAACACAGATACGCAGTATTTT.

This chain connects TRBV6-5 to TRBJ2-3; perhaps TRBD2 as D (6 bases). V lost 5 bases, J lost 0 bases, and 9 bases lay in between. Germline values: CDR1 MNHEY, CDR2 SVGAGI. This CDR3 has 14 amino acids. In DNA form, the CDR3 reads TGTGCCAGCAGTGACGGGACTAGCACAGATACGCAGTATTTT. Residues: CASSDGTSTDTQYF.

This clone was detected once. The chain links TRBV15 to TRBJ2-7; D perhaps matches TRBD1 (5 bases). Germline V lookup: CDR1 LNHNV, CDR2 YYDKDF (reference sequence). Trimming took off 5 bases at V and 5 bases at J, with 10 bases between the two ends. There are 12 residues in the CDR3. The DNA of the CDR3 is TGTGCCACCAGCGACCAGGGCCACGAGCAGTACTTC. Translation: CATSDQGHEQYF.

The chain uses TRBV6-1 and TRBJ2-7; the D call may be TRBD1 or TRBD2 (5 bases each). CDR1 is MNHNS, CDR2 SASEGT, per germline. The length of the CDR3 is 11 residues. Deletions cut 8 bases from V and 3 bases from J, with 8 bases between. CDR3 protein: CASRDGYEQYF. Here the CDR3 DNA reads TGTGCCAGCCGGGACGGCTACGAGCAGTACTTC.

The chain couples TRBV5-4 to TRBJ1-4; D is unresolved. Per germline, CDR1 SGHNT and CDR2 YYREEE (reference sequence). This CDR3 comprises 12 residues. With 1 base removed from V and 8 bases from J, the gap between germline ends came to 6 bases. CDR3 sequence: CASSLWGEKLFF. DNA for the CDR3: TGTGCCAGCAGCTTGTGGGGAGAAAAACTGTTTTTT.

The chain links TRBV15 to TRBJ2-5, with 7 bases aligning to TRBD2. Germline assignment: CDR1 LNHNV and CDR2 YYDKDF (reference sequence). J gave up 5 bases and V 5 bases, and 8 bases lay outside the gene matches. The CDR3 is 14 residues long. The CDR3 loop is CATSPAGGSETQYF. In nucleotides, the CDR3 is TGTGCCACCAGCCCAGCCGGCGGGAGTGAGACCCAGTACTTC.

The chain carries TRBV6-1 and TRBJ2-1, with D unresolved. V shed 7 bases and J shed 0 bases, with 7 bases lying between them. The germline V gene has CDR1 MNHNS and CDR2 SASEGT. The CDR3 runs 13 residues. CDR3 sequence (DNA): TGTGCCAGCAATTTCGACTCCTACAATGAGCAGTTCTTC. This sequence encodes CASNFDSYNEQFF.

This sequence joins TRBV28 and TRBJ1-2, with 7 bases lining up with TRBD1. The CDR3 is 14 amino acids. The V and J ends lost 3 bases and 5 bases, in that order; junction bases with no gene match: 6. CDR1 MDHEN and CDR2 SYDVKM come from the germline V gene. For the CDR3, the DNA is TGTGCCAGCAGTTTGCAGGGGGTCTATTATGGCTACACCTTC. Translated: CASSLQGVYYGYTF.

V usage is TRBV30 and J usage is TRBJ2-7; D is perhaps TRBD1 or TRBD2 (5 bases each). There are 12 residues in the CDR3. The germline V gene has CDR1 GTSNPN and CDR2 SVGIG (reference sequence). With 2 bases removed from V and 6 bases from J, the gap between germline ends came to 11 bases. DNA for the CDR3: TGTGCCTGGAGTCTAGCTAGGGGCGAGCAGTACTTC. Its translation is CAWSLARGEQYF.

The rearrangement uses TRBV27 and TRBJ1-2; possible D gene TRBD1, 5 bases. Trimming shortened V by 4 bases and J by 4 bases, and 13 bases separated the two germline ends. The CDR3 is 14 amino acids. Germline CDR1 is MNHEY and CDR2 is SMNVEV (reference sequence). DNA of the CDR3: TGTGCCAGCAGTTCTACAGGAGGTCGCTATGGCTACACCTTC. It yields the protein CASSSTGGRYGYTF.

This clone was detected only a few times. V usage is TRBV10-2 and J usage is TRBJ2-2, with TRBD2 matching 10 bases. In germline, CDR1 is WSHSY, CDR2 SAAADI. CDR3 size: 16 residues. Germline trimming cut 1 base from V and 3 bases from J; bases unmatched to any gene: 2. In nucleotides, the CDR3 is TGCGCCAGCAGTGAGTGGCTAGCGGGAGACACCGGGGAGCTGTTTTTT. This gives the protein CASSEWLAGDTGELFF.